The rows below give T cell receptor beta chains drawn from one sample of a study of T cell repertoires in cytomegalovirus infection. TCRdb re-derived calls from the reads in MiXCR, one entry per CDR3 protein. The sample carries some 400,000 distinct CDR3 sequences, 15% to 20% recorded once. The sequencing input was PBMCs. The receptors come from a human donor in good health (CMV status not recorded). Some clones in this sample may be carry-over from other donors' samples. The CDR3 runs from the conserved cysteine through the conserved F or W. Fields, in order: J gene, D gene, CDR3 length, V gene, clone size, CDR3 protein, CDR3 DNA. The D gene is left open where the match is weak. Size is omitted from some rows. Given values are once, few, many or a class for expanded clones.

TRBJ2-3,NA,10,TRBV7-8,many,CASSLDTQYF,TGTGCCAGCAGCTTAGATACGCAGTATTTT
TRBJ1-5,TRBD1,15,TRBV19,NA,CASSPGQGANQPQHF,TGTGCCAGTAGCCCGGGACAGGGGGCGAACCAGCCCCAGCATTTT
TRBJ1-2,TRBD1,15,TRBV5-1,many,CASSLETGESSGYTF,TGCGCCAGCAGCTTGGAAACAGGGGAAAGCTCTGGCTACACCTTC
TRBJ2-1,NA,13,TRBV2,NA,CASKAGLYNEQFF,TGTGCCAGCAAGGCAGGGCTTTACAATGAGCAGTTCTTC
TRBJ2-5,TRBD1,15,TRBV7-2,NA,CASSSPQTGEETQYF,TGTGCCAGCAGCTCCCCCCAGACAGGGGAAGAGACCCAGTACTTC
TRBJ2-1,NA,14,TRBV18,NA,CASSPSTAYNEQFF,TGTGCCAGCTCACCAAGTACAGCCTACAATGAGCAGTTCTTC
TRBJ2-7,NA,13,TRBV6-5,NA,CASSYSRGHEQYF,TGTGCCAGCAGTTACTCGCGGGGCCACGAGCAGTACTTC
TRBJ2-7,NA,14,TRBV2,NA,CASRPLARFYEQYF,TGTGCCAGCAGGCCACTGGCGAGGTTCTACGAGCAGTACTTC
TRBJ2-7,NA,15,TRBV7-9,many,CASSLMLGLYYEQYF,TGTGCCAGCAGCTTAATGTTGGGACTCTACTACGAGCAGTACTTC
TRBJ1-1,TRBD1,16,TRBV28,few,CASSYGTGGLNTEAFF,TGTGCCAGCAGTTACGGGACAGGGGGCTTGAACACTGAAGCTTTCTTT
TRBJ2-2,NA,14,TRBV7-8,NA,CASRSPGGTGELFF,TGTGCCAGCAGAAGTCCGGGCGGCACCGGGGAGCTGTTTTTT
TRBJ2-7,NA,13,TRBV20-1,NA,CSAPETGRYEQYF,TGCAGTGCTCCCGAGACAGGCCGCTACGAGCAGTACTTC
TRBJ2-5,NA,13,TRBV12-3/TRBV12-4,few,CASTKGIGETQYF,TGTGCCAGCACGAAGGGCATAGGCGAGACCCAGTACTTC
TRBJ2-1,NA,14,TRBV15,NA,CATESAIGANEQFF,TGTGCCACCGAATCCGCCATTGGGGCCAATGAGCAGTTCTTC
TRBJ2-5,NA,13,TRBV20-1,few,CSASPGTQETQYF,TGCAGTGCTAGTCCGGGCACTCAAGAGACCCAGTACTTC
TRBJ1-2,NA,15,TRBV15,NA,CATSPQEGTNYGYTF,TGTGCCACCAGCCCCCAGGAGGGGACCAACTATGGCTACACCTTC
TRBJ1-4,NA,15,TRBV5-4,NA,CASSLSGSIGEKLFF,TGTGCCAGCAGCCTATCAGGGAGCATTGGGGAAAAACTGTTTTTT
TRBJ2-7,NA,13,TRBV28,NA,CASNQGRPYEQYF,TGTGCCAGCAACCAGGGGAGGCCCTACGAGCAGTACTTC
TRBJ2-5,TRBD2,18,TRBV12-3/TRBV12-4,many,CASSSLGLAGGGQETQYF,TGTGCCAGCAGTTCCTTAGGACTAGCGGGGGGAGGGCAAGAGACCCAGTACTTC
TRBJ2-6,NA,14,TRBV20-1,NA,CSADRASGANVLTF,TGCAGTGCGGACCGGGCCTCTGGGGCCAACGTCCTGACTTTC
TRBJ1-5,NA,13,TRBV12-3/TRBV12-4,NA,CASSFRDNQPQHF,TGTGCCAGCAGTTTCAGAGACAATCAGCCCCAGCATTTT
TRBJ2-7,TRBD2,14,TRBV7-2,few,CASSLFSSGYEQYF,TGTGCCAGCAGCCTCTTTTCTAGCGGCTACGAGCAGTACTTC
TRBJ1-2,TRBD1,13,TRBV12-3/TRBV12-4,few,CASSPGTGVGYTF,TGTGCCAGCAGTCCCGGGACAGGGGTTGGCTACACCTTC
TRBJ1-6,TRBD1,14,TRBV6-5,NA,CASRRDRENSPLHF,TGTGCCAGCAGACGGGACAGGGAGAATTCACCCCTCCACTTT
TRBJ1-2,TRBD1,15,TRBV4-1,NA,CASSHRQGGNYGYTF,TGCGCCAGCAGCCATCGACAGGGAGGGAACTATGGCTACACCTTC
TRBJ1-5,NA,16,TRBV6-8,NA,CASSYSYTLGPRPQHF,TGTGCCAGCAGTTACTCGTACACCCTGGGGCCTAGGCCCCAGCATTTT
TRBJ2-3,NA,16,TRBV7-8,few,CASSLSWNKPTDTQYF,TGTGCCAGCAGCTTGTCGTGGAACAAGCCCACAGATACGCAGTATTTT
TRBJ2-7,NA,15,TRBV7-3,many,CASSPGGTTTYEQYF,TGTGCCAGCAGCCCAGGGGGGACAACGACCTACGAGCAGTACTTC
TRBJ2-7,NA,17,TRBV7-2,many,CASSGRAGQTPLYEQYF,TGTGCCAGCAGCGGAAGGGCAGGACAGACGCCCCTCTACGAGCAGTACTTC
TRBJ2-2,TRBD2,17,TRBV7-2,few,CASSLGALAGNTGELFF,TGTGCCAGCAGCTTAGGGGCGCTAGCGGGGAACACCGGGGAGCTGTTTTTT
TRBJ2-1,TRBD2,16,TRBV19,few,CASRTSGRYSYNEQFF,TGTGCCAGTAGGACCAGCGGGAGGTATTCCTACAATGAGCAGTTCTTC
TRBJ2-5,NA,15,TRBV7-2,many,CASSSGRGGPETQYF,TGTGCCAGCAGCTCCGGACGCGGAGGGCCTGAGACCCAGTACTTC
TRBJ1-5,NA,14,TRBV4-1,NA,CASSQGVGDQPQHF,TGCGCCAGCAGCCAAGGGGTGGGAGATCAGCCCCAGCATTTT
TRBJ1-1,NA,12,TRBV20-1,many,CSAPGMNTEAFF,TGCAGTGCTCCGGGCATGAACACTGAAGCTTTCTTT
TRBJ1-1,TRBD1,15,TRBV5-1,few,CASHHPTGGTTEAFF,TGCGCCAGCCACCACCCGACAGGGGGGACCACTGAAGCTTTCTTT
TRBJ1-5,NA,13,TRBV20-1,NA,CSGRGYSNQPQHF,TGCAGTGGGCGCGGTTATAGCAATCAGCCCCAGCATTTT
TRBJ2-7,TRBD2,18,TRBV27,NA,CASSLSGLAGVIPYEQYF,TGTGCCAGCAGTTTATCGGGACTAGCGGGAGTAATTCCCTACGAGCAGTACTTC
TRBJ2-1,TRBD2,15,TRBV19,few,CASRYREGLYNEQFF,TGTGCCAGTCGTTATCGGGAGGGGCTCTACAATGAGCAGTTCTTC
TRBJ1-1,NA,13,TRBV7-6,many,CASSGEENTEAFF,TGTGCCAGCTCGGGGGAGGAGAACACTGAAGCTTTCTTT
TRBJ2-5,TRBD1,15,TRBV20-1,few,CSASPQTGPQETQYF,TGCAGTGCTAGTCCTCAGACAGGGCCTCAAGAGACCCAGTACTTC
TRBJ1-1,NA,14,TRBV10-3,NA,CAISESAGYGEAFF,TGTGCCATCAGTGAGTCGGCAGGGTATGGTGAAGCTTTCTTT
TRBJ1-1,NA,12,TRBV4-2,NA,CASSRGEGAAFF,TGTGCCAGCAGTCGGGGGGAGGGTGCAGCTTTCTTT
TRBJ2-7,TRBD2,11,TRBV2,few,CASTMGGVQYF,TGTGCCAGCACGATGGGGGGGGTCCAGTACTTC
TRBJ1-2,NA,13,TRBV19,many,CASSTRTEYGYTF,TGTGCCAGTAGTACTAGGACGGAATATGGCTACACCTTC
TRBJ2-3,NA,15,TRBV4-2,few,CASSQAVGRSDTQYF,TGTGCCAGCAGCCAGGCCGTGGGCAGGTCAGATACGCAGTATTTT
TRBJ1-2,TRBD1,14,TRBV2,NA,CASRAGQVDYGYTF,TGTGCCAGCAGGGCGGGACAGGTGGACTATGGCTACACCTTC
TRBJ2-1,NA,13,TRBV11-2,many,CASSLGRGDEQFF,TGTGCCAGCAGCTTAGGCAGGGGCGATGAGCAGTTCTTC
TRBJ2-1,TRBD2,17,TRBV19,NA,CASSPRGRRGGSNEQFF,TGTGCCAGTAGTCCCCGCGGTAGGCGGGGGGGCAGTAATGAGCAGTTCTTC
TRBJ2-3,TRBD2,18,TRBV20-1,few,CSAVAGGGPQTRTDTQYF,TGCAGTGCCGTGGCGGGCGGGGGTCCCCAAACTCGCACAGATACGCAGTATTTT
TRBJ2-1,NA,19,TRBV3-1,NA,CASSQVGGGGSGIGDEQFF,TGTGCCAGCAGCCAAGTAGGGGGAGGGGGTTCGGGTATCGGGGATGAGCAGTTCTTC
TRBJ2-7,TRBD2,15,TRBV7-9,few,CASSLAAGGTNEQYF,TGTGCCAGCAGCTTAGCAGCGGGGGGGACGAACGAGCAGTACTTC
TRBJ2-3,TRBD2,17,TRBV5-4,few,CASSRTSGRSGTDTQYF,TGTGCCAGCAGCCGGACTAGCGGGAGAAGTGGCACAGATACGCAGTATTTT
TRBJ1-1,NA,11,TRBV28,few,CASSFVGGAFF,TGTGCCAGCAGTTTTGTTGGGGGAGCTTTCTTT
TRBJ2-1,NA,15,TRBV14,few,CASSPRPGAYNEQFF,TGTGCCAGCAGCCCCAGACCTGGGGCCTACAATGAGCAGTTCTTC
TRBJ1-5,NA,15,TRBV6-5,few,CASSPGDGGYQPQHF,TGTGCCAGCAGCCCCGGGGACGGGGGGTATCAGCCCCAGCATTTT
TRBJ1-4,NA,16,TRBV28,NA,CASSYPTGKSNEKLFF,TGTGCCAGCAGTTACCCAACGGGAAAGTCTAATGAAAAACTGTTTTTT
TRBJ2-7,NA,14,TRBV7-8,many,CASSPANLHYEQYF,TGTGCCAGCAGCCCCGCCAACCTACACTACGAGCAGTACTTC